The clone carrying this T cell receptor (beta chain) was seen repeatedly, ten times or more. The target antigen is unknown. V lost 3 bases and J 7 bases, leaving 7 bases between the germline ends. The V gene's germline CDR1 is SQVTM and CDR2 ANQGSEA. The CDR3 is made up of 11 amino acids. TCRdb re-called the PCR reads with MiXCR, one entry per CDR3 protein. The data contain approximately 63,000 distinct CDR3 sequences, 19% of them singletons. The sorting of naive CD8 T cells used the CD8+CD4-CCR7+CD45RA+ phenotype. This specimen comes from a study of molecular identifiers for immune sequencing clone quantification. Background on the study: Replicate RNA came from 20,000 or 100,000 naive CD8 cells and was split five ways, and four parts were sequenced.

Broader study findings: Identical TCR molecules that share a barcode could lead to an underestimation of highly expanded clone sizes.

The sequence derives from a human donor in good health. Some libraries in this study had Jurkat cell RNA spiked in. The chain uses TRBV29-1 and TRBJ1-3; the D gene is possibly TRBD1 (5 bases). Sequences were obtained from naive CD8+ T cells from blood, with Jurkat cell RNA spiked in. Subset indicated: FACS-sorted CD8+CD4-CCR7+CD45RA+ naive T cells. The CDR3 sequence is CSVDRQNTIYF. The CDR3 nucleotides are TGCAGCGTTGATAGACAGAACACCATATATTTT.